A selection of T cell receptor beta chains follows, all from one sample in a study of T cell responses to AZD1222 COVID-19 vaccine. Sequenced by immunoSEQ multiplex PCR; TCRdb stores in-frame clones only, minus some. The sample lists approximately 120,000 clones; about 90% were seen once. The source material was peripheral blood, sampled on day 0 of AZD1222 vaccination. The receptor set was obtained from an adult in good health. CDR3s include the opening cysteine and the closing phenylalanine or tryptophan.

cdr3_length j_call v_call cdr3_aa
13 TRBJ1-1 TRBV5-6 CASSFKSGSEAFF
15 TRBJ1-5 TRBV2 CASRPDRVGNQPQHF
15 TRBJ1-6 TRBV6-5 CASSYRGTGESPLHF
13 TRBJ1-1 TRBV2 CASSEGDLLKAFF
21 TRBJ2-3 TRBV12-2 CASRLLRRALSQRAYTDTQYF
12 TRBJ2-7 TRBV2 CASSDLTGTGLF
13 TRBJ2-7 TRBV4-1 CASSPSWSYEQYF
16 TRBJ1-6 TRBV6-6 CASSYGGAGRNSPLHF
14 TRBJ2-2 TRBV6-5 CASKATLFTGELFF
13 TRBJ1-2 TRBV28 CASSSTAYYGYTF
17 TRBJ1-1 TRBV18 CASSPREVSGASTEAFF
19 TRBJ1-2 TRBV6-1 CASSAGFVYGDRGLGGYTF
12 TRBJ2-2 TRBV5-6 CASSRMVGELFF
13 TRBJ1-1 TRBV25-1 CASSEQGGTEAFF
14 TRBJ1-2 TRBV6-5 CASTLRTDDYGYTF
13 TRBJ1-1 TRBV12-3/TRBV12-4 CASSFRGNTEAFF
16 TRBJ1-6 TRBV2 CASSERVGRGPSPLHF
16 TRBJ2-2 TRBV4-2 CASSQVSGGDTGELFF
14 TRBJ1-4 TRBV19 CASSPSGEYEKLFF
15 TRBJ1-5 TRBV27 CASSLRKRSNQPQHF
16 TRBJ2-5 TRBV19 CASSILAGGYQETQYF
13 TRBJ1-1 TRBV10-3 CAISEAGTAEAFF
18 TRBJ2-7 TRBV4-1 CASSQALTSDPGTYEQYF
13 TRBJ2-5 TRBV2 CASSEGFPETQYF
16 TRBJ2-1 TRBV10-3 CAISLTGPSSYNEQFF
16 TRBJ1-2 TRBV7-9 CASSLNRGLKALGYTF
16 TRBJ1-5 TRBV7-8 CASSPRGPGGNQPQHF
15 TRBJ2-7 TRBV6-1 CASSDGVGPPYEQYF